This is a list of T cell receptor beta chains from one sample in a study of STAT5B mutations in CD4+ large granular lymphocyte leukemia. Sequencing was performed with immunoSEQ multiplex PCR; in TCRdb, only in-frame clones are kept and a portion is missing. The data contain about 4,900 clones, 85% to 90% of them singletons. The source material was PBMCs. The receptors derive from a man in his forties with CD4+ T-cell large granular lymphocyte leukemia. Both conserved end residues are part of each CDR3. A D gene is named only where the DNA matches it firmly. Clone size appears in some rows only: once, few, many, or a class for an expanded clone.

j_call v_call clone_size d_call cdr3_nt cdr3_aa
TRBJ1-1 TRBV11-3 . TRBD1 TGTGCCAGCAGCTTAGATCATGGGACAGGGGAAATGAACACTGAAGCTTTCTTT CASSLDHGTGEMNTEAFF
TRBJ2-3 TRBV5-1 . TRBD1 TGCGCCAGCAGCCCGGGACAGAGTGGGGATACGCAGTATTTT CASSPGQSGDTQYF
TRBJ2-7 TRBV6-6 . . TGTGCCAGCACATTCGAGGACCGGTACGAGCAGTACTTC CASTFEDRYEQYF
TRBJ2-5 TRBV2 . . TGTGCCAGTGGCCGGGGGAAAGGAGAGACCCAGTACTTC CASGRGKGETQYF
TRBJ1-5 TRBV27 . TRBD1 TGTGCCAGCAGTTTATTCCGCGGACAGGGGCAGCCCCAGCATTTT CASSLFRGQGQPQHF
TRBJ1-2 TRBV7-8 . . TGTGCCAGCAGCTTAGCGCAAGGTCGGAATGGCTACACCTTC CASSLAQGRNGYTF
TRBJ1-2 TRBV5-1 . . TGCGCCAGCAGCTTGGGAAGACTCAACACGGGGCGATTTAACTATGGCTACACCTTC CASSLGRLNTGRFNYGYTF
TRBJ1-4 TRBV10-3 . . TGTGCCATCAGCTCGACCGAGGCAACTAATGAAAAACTGTTTTTT CAISSTEATNEKLFF
TRBJ2-5 TRBV29-1 . TRBD2 TGCAGCGTTGAACGGGCCAGCGGGAGGGTCGGGACCCAGTACTTC CSVERASGRVGTQYF
TRBJ2-1 TRBV5-1 . . TGCGCCAGCAGCGTCCGGCCCTCGGGAGCCAGCTCGCCCTACAATGAGCAGTTCTTC CASSVRPSGASSPYNEQFF
TRBJ2-3 TRBV29-1 . . TGCAGCGTTCCCCCCCCGGGTATGGAGCATACGCAGTATTTT CSVPPPGMEHTQYF
TRBJ2-1 TRBV11-2 . TRBD2 TGTGCCAGCAACCTAGCGGGACTAGCGGGAACCAATGAGCAGTTCTTC CASNLAGLAGTNEQFF
TRBJ1-6 TRBV5-4 . . TGTGCCAGCAGTTTGGACATGCCTAATTCACCCCTCCACTTT CASSLDMPNSPLHF
TRBJ1-4 TRBV5-1 . TRBD1 TGCGCCAGCAGCTTCGCCAACAGGGGGTCTAATGAAAAACTGTTTTTT CASSFANRGSNEKLFF
TRBJ1-2 TRBV30 . . TGTGCCTGGAGCCCATCCCGTCAGGGCTACACCTTC CAWSPSRQGYTF
TRBJ1-5 TRBV4-1 few . TGCGCCAGCAGCCAACTCCACAGGGATAGCAATCAGCCCCAGCATTTT CASSQLHRDSNQPQHF
TRBJ2-5 TRBV6-5 . . TGTGCCAGCAGTTACTCGCTTTTGGAAACCAAAGAGACCCAGTACTTC CASSYSLLETKETQYF
TRBJ1-4 TRBV30 once . TGTGCCTGGAGCCTTCAGGGAGAAAAACTGTTTTTT CAWSLQGEKLFF
TRBJ2-3 TRBV5-1 . TRBD2 TGCGCCAGCAGCGGGACTAGCGGGGCCGGGACAGATACGCAGTATTTT CASSGTSGAGTDTQYF
TRBJ1-1 TRBV5-1 . TRBD1 TGCGCCAGCACCTTGGGACAGGGGGGGTCTGAAGCTTTCTTT CASTLGQGGSEAFF
TRBJ2-7 TRBV5-4 . TRBD1 TGTGCCAGCAGCTTGCGGACAGGGGCGGACTTTTACGAGCAGTACTTC CASSLRTGADFYEQYF
TRBJ1-4 TRBV28 . TRBD1 TGTGCCAGCAGTTCCCCGGGACAGTCTGAAAAACTGTTTTTT CASSSPGQSEKLFF
TRBJ2-3 TRBV30 . . TGTGCCTGGAGTGTACGGGCCTTGACAGATACGCAGTATTTT CAWSVRALTDTQYF